These 5 T cell receptor beta chains were sequenced from one sample in a study of cytomegalovirus exposure and HLA in healthy donors. It was with 60 Vbeta and 13 Jbeta primers that the PCR ran. TCRdb's copy holds only in-frame clones and misses some; the assay was immunoSEQ multiplex PCR. This table has more than 85,000 clones, around three quarters appearing once. The sequenced sample consisted of PBMCs. All receptors derive from a female donor in good health and CMV-seropositive.

The chain carries TRBV4-2 and TRBJ2-7, with a tentative D call TRBD1 (6 bases). CDR1 LGHNA and CDR2 YNFKEQ come from the germline V gene. This CDR3 contains 13 residues. V lost 10 bases and J 0 bases, leaving 13 bases between the germline ends. The CDR3 spells CATSQGSSYEQYF. For the CDR3, the DNA is TGTGCCACGTCCCAGGGGAGCTCCTACGAGCAGTACTTC.

The genes are TRBV19 and TRBJ1-3, with D unresolved. Germline-derived CDR1 and CDR2 are LNHDA and SQIVND (reference sequence). V shed 4 bases and J shed 4 bases, with 14 bases lying between them. The CDR3 runs 15 residues. CDR3 DNA: TGTGCCAGTAGTACTCCCCTTGGACTGGGAAACACCATATATTTT. It codes for CASSTPLGLGNTIYF.

This chain uses TRBV6-1 with TRBJ1-2, with 7 bases identical to TRBD1. After removal of 6 bases from V and 7 bases from J, the junction contained 8 bases not matched to a gene. The germline CDR1 and CDR2 sequences are MNHNS and SASEGT. This CDR3 contains 13 residues. The CDR3 protein is CASSKQGFSGYTF. CDR3 nucleotide sequence: TGTGCCAGCAGCAAACAGGGGTTCTCTGGCTACACCTTC.

The V and J genes are TRBV30 and TRBJ2-3; D might be TRBD1 (6 bases). V lost 5 bases to trimming and J lost 7 bases, with 13 bases between them. This CDR3 spans 12 amino acids. CDR1 is GTSNPN, CDR2 SVGIG, per germline (reference sequence). CDR3 sequence: CAWGSGGHTQYF. The DNA for the CDR3 is TGTGCCTGGGGAAGTGGGGGCCATACGCAGTATTTT.

This clone appeared once. The chain is built from TRBV9 and TRBJ2-1, with 9 bases identical to TRBD1. V trimming: 0 bases; J trimming: 7 bases; junction bases outside the gene matches: 5. Germline values: CDR1 SGDLS, CDR2 YYNGEE. The CDR3 totals 15 residues. In DNA form, the CDR3 reads TGTGCCAGCAGCGTAGAGATGGGGACAGGGAATGAGCAGTTCTTC. Amino acids: CASSVEMGTGNEQFF.